The entry below gives a single T cell receptor beta chain sequence along with its context. The antigen remains undetermined. J lost 5 bases, V lost 1 base, and 12 bases had no gene match. Looked up from germline, CDR1 is SGHNT and CDR2 is YYREEE (reference sequence). This CDR3 contains 18 residues. This specimen comes from a study of long-term antiretroviral therapy in people with HIV. Points from the study as a whole: Clonal populations expanded prior to ART predominated within the repertoire at all time points.

Only United States sites treated participants with HIV. The immunoSEQ assay was v3.0, run at survey level. The data were produced by immunoSEQ multiplex PCR, yet TCRdb's version contains in-frame clones alone and is incomplete. The sample has some 27,000 clones, 84% seen once. This clonotype was sampled from a man younger than 35 with HIV. This chain uses TRBV5-4 with TRBJ1-2; 12 bases are a match to TRBD1. Sample: unsorted PBMCs, taken 0.4 years after starting antiretroviral therapy. The CDR3 bases are TGTGCCAGCAGCTTGACGCCGGGACAGGGGGCTTTCGGGTATGGCTACACCTTC. It specifies CASSLTPGQGAFGYGYTF.